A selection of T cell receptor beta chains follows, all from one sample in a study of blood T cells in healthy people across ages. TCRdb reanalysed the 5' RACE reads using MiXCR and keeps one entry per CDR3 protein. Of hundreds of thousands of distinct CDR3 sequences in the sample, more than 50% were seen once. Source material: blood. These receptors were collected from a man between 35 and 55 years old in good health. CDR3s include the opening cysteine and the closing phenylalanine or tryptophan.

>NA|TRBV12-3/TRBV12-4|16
CASSVAGGTPKVTQYF
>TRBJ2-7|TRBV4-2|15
CASSQEGQGVEEQYF
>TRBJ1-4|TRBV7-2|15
CASSSVRDAGEKLFF
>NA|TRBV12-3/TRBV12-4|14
CASSLGTGFYEQYF
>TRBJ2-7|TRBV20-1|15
CSAGSRDSGSYEQYF
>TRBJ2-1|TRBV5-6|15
CASSPTMTSGNEQFF
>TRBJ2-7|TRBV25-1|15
CASRYGQGASYEQYF
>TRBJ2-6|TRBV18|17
CASLPGQGSSGANVLTF
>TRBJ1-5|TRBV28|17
CASSLRAKGRGNQPQHF
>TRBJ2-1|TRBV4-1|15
CASSQHRSSYNEQFF
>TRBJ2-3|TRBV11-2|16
CASSPLTSGLTDTQYF
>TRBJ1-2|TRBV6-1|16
CASSHRQGFGNYGYTF
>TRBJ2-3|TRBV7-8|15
CASSLGPGRTDTQYF
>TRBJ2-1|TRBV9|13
CASSKQGTNEQFF
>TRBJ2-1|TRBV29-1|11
CSVETAGKQFF
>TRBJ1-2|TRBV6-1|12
CASRVPLGGYTF
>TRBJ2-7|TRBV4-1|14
CASSQSESGNEQYF
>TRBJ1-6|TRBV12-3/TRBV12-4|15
CASSLFLRRGSPLHF
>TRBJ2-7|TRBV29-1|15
CSVEDSLRVGYEQYF
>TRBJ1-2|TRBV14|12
CASSQDRLGYTF
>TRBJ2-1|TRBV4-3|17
CASSQGGLLAGAYEQFF
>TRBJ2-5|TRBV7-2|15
CANSGSGGAGKTQYF
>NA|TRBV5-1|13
CASSWESGREQYF
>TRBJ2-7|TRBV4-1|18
CASSQEPIGLAGAYEQYF
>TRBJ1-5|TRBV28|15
CASCPYGLGNQPQHF
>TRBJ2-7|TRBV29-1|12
CSGDGLGGEQYF
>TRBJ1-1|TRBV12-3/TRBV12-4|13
CASSQRQGTEAFF
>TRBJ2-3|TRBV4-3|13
CASSRTLGHTQYF
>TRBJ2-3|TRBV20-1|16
CSAREALAGGPDTQYF
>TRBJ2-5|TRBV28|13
CASKGGGQETQYF
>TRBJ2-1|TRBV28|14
CASIASGTYNEQFF
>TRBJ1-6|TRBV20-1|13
CSARAAANSPLHF
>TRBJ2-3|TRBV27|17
CASSSLQVGTRTDTQYF
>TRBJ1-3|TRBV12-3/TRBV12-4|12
CASSLVGNTIYF
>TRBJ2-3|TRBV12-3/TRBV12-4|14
CASTLAQNTDTQYF
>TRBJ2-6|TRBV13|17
CASSPGGPRSGANVLTF
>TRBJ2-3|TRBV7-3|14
CASSLTSATDTQYF
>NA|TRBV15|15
CATSRDTGGQNIQYF
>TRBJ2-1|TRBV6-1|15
CASTKTGVSYNEQFF
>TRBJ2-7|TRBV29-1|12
CSGTGSRNEQYF
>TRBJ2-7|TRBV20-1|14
CSAAGKQGTYEQYF
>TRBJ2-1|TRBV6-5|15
CASSYSSGVDDEQFF